Below are 31 T cell receptor beta chains sequenced from a single sample in a study of vaccination and CD4 T cells after COVID-19. Cultured CD4+ T cell DNA underwent sequencing with the Oncomine TCR Beta short-read assay. TCRdb fed the PCR reads into MiXCR, producing one record per CDR3 protein. The table has about 4,000 distinct CDR3 sequences, roughly 23% seen once. No antigens are known for them. The sample's treatment: approximately 11-day PBMC culture with coronavirus spike peptide pools or control peptides (ViraFEST assay). CD4+ T cells of the unexposed donor were collected before the COVID-19 pandemic (2011-2018). The specimen was CD4+ T cells from blood, cultured in vitro. The receptors stem from a human donor in good health.

The chain carries TRBV12-3 or TRBV12-4 and TRBJ1-5; 11 positions match TRBD1. The CDR3 extends over 16 amino acids. Unmatched junction bases numbered 9, after V lost 6 bases and J lost 5 bases. The DNA for the CDR3 is TGTGCCAGCAGCTCCTGGACAGGGGGCTTATATCAGCCCCAGCATTTT. Protein sequence: CASSSWTGGLYQPQHF.

This rearrangement joins TRBV12-3 or TRBV12-4 to TRBJ2-7; D is unclear. The V end lost 4 bases, the J end lost 3 bases, and 4 bases lay between the germline ends. The CDR3 is made up of 11 amino acids. The CDR3 bases are TGTGCCAGCAGTTACTACTACGAGCAGTACTTC. Translated, it gives CASSYYYEQYF.

This clonotype was observed a handful of times. This sequence joins TRBV10-3 and TRBJ2-3; the D is unclear. This CDR3 has 14 residues. Germline V CDR1 and CDR2: ENHRY, SYGVKD. V was cut by 2 bases and J by 5 bases, with 11 bases left in between. CDR3 amino acids: CAISEQITQDTQYF. The CDR3 region has the DNA TGTGCCATCAGTGAGCAGATAACTCAAGATACGCAGTATTTT.

DNA of the CDR3: TGTGCCAGCTCGGGCGGGAACCGGGGGACTGGGCAGTTCTTC. Translated: CASSGGNRGTGQFF. This chain joins TRBV18 and TRBJ2-1; D may be TRBD2 (6 bases). The V and J ends lost 6 bases and 12 bases respectively, with 21 bases between them. CDR3 length: 14 amino acids. Germline V lookup: CDR1 KGHSH, CDR2 LQKENI. The full variable domain, its missing parts supplied by reference TRBV18 and TRBJ2-1, is NAGVMQNPRHLVRRRGQEARLRCSPMKGHSHVYWYRQLPEEGLKFMVYLQKENIIDESGMPKERFSAEFPKEGPSILRIQQVVRGDSAAYFCASSGGNRGTGQFFGPGTRLTVL.

The sample holds a few counts of this clonotype. CDR3 bases: TGTGCCAGCAGTTTGGTGTCCGAGCAGTACTTC. It translates to CASSLVSEQYF. The chain uses TRBV2 and TRBJ2-7; no firm D call. Deletions cut 5 bases from V and 6 bases from J, with 8 bases between. The CDR3 has 11 residues. Germline CDR1 reads SNHLY; CDR2 reads FYNNEI.

The DNA of the CDR3 is TGTGCCAGCAGACCCCAGGGGAGCTCCTACAATGAGCAGTTCTTC. As protein: CASRPQGSSYNEQFF. The V and J genes are TRBV7-9 and TRBJ2-1; possibly TRBD1 for D (6 bases). Germline V lookup: CDR1 SEHNR, CDR2 FQNEAQ (reference sequence). The CDR3 is 15 residues long. Trimming cost V 6 bases and J 0 bases, with 12 bases left between them.

The chain is built from TRBV7-2 and TRBJ2-7; 8 bases match TRBD1. V shed 5 bases, J shed 2 bases, and the junction held 8 bases outside the gene matches. Germline V gives CDR1 SGHTA, CDR2 FQGNSA. The CDR3 spans 15 residues. CDR3 bases: TGTGCCAGCAGCCCAAGGACAGGGCGCACCTACGAGCAGTACTTC. It yields the protein CASSPRTGRTYEQYF.

In this sample, this clonotype turned up a few times. The rearrangement links TRBV5-1 to TRBJ1-1; D is ambiguous. CDR1 is SGHRS, CDR2 YFSETQ, per germline. V was pared by 5 bases and J by 3 bases, with 11 bases between. The CDR3 is made up of 13 amino acids. The CDR3 region is CASRYGIDTEAFF. For the CDR3, the DNA is TGCGCCAGCAGGTACGGGATAGACACTGAAGCTTTCTTT. Together with reference TRBV5-1 and TRBJ1-1, the CDR3 gives the full variable domain: KAGVTQTPRYLIKTRGQQVTLSCSPISGHRSVSWYQQTPGQGLQFLFEYFSETQRNKGNFPGRFSGRQFSNSRSEMNVSTLELGDSALYLCASRYGIDTEAFFGQGTRLTVV.

By its share, this clonotype is medium-sized (0.01 to 0.1%). This rearrangement joins TRBV28 to TRBJ1-2; 7 bases are shared with TRBD1. CDR1 is MDHEN, CDR2 SYDVKM, per germline. The CDR3 extends over 16 amino acids. J lost 4 bases, V lost 4 bases, and 12 bases had no gene match. CDR3 loop: CASSSSRQGGRYGYTF. DNA for the CDR3: TGTGCCAGCAGTTCCTCCCGACAGGGAGGACGCTATGGCTACACCTTC.

This clonotype was counted between two and nine times. The chain carries TRBV5-1 and TRBJ1-2, with D tentatively TRBD1 (5 bases). The CDR3 totals 14 residues. Germline-derived CDR1 and CDR2 are SGHRS and YFSETQ. The V and J ends lost 4 bases and 6 bases respectively, with 16 bases between them. The CDR3 nucleotides are TGCGCCAGCAGCCCAGGGTCAGGGCTGGATGGCTACACCTTC. It specifies CASSPGSGLDGYTF.

This clonotype was observed a handful of times. V and J are TRBV6-1 and TRBJ2-4, with 9 nucleotides matching TRBD1. The J segment lost 2 bases and the V segment lost 5 bases, leaving 4 bases of the junction unmatched. This CDR3 contains 15 residues. The germline gives CDR1 MNHNS, CDR2 SASEGT. The CDR3 DNA is TGTGCCAGCAGTACACAGGGGGCTACCAAAAACATTCAGTACTTC. Translation gives CASSTQGATKNIQYF.

This chain links TRBV5-4 with TRBJ2-2; D is unclear. Germline loops: CDR1 SGHNT, CDR2 YYREEE (reference sequence). Trimming removed 4 bases from V and 4 bases from J, with 8 bases in between. The CDR3 is made up of 13 amino acids. The CDR3 DNA follows: TGTGCCAGCAGCCTGAATCCCACCGGGGAGCTGTTTTTT. Protein product: CASSLNPTGELFF.

This clonotype is termed medium-sized. V and J are TRBV7-9 and TRBJ1-5, with D tentatively TRBD1 (6 bases). Per the germline V gene, CDR1 is SEHNR and CDR2 is FQNEAQ (reference sequence). Deletions cut 1 base from V and 7 bases from J, with 11 bases between. This CDR3 spans 14 amino acids. As DNA, the CDR3 is TGTGCCAGCAGCTTAGATCCGGGGGGCCAGCCCCAGCATTTT. Translation gives CASSLDPGGQPQHF.

By share, this clonotype ranks as medium-sized (0.01 to 0.1%). The rearrangement joins TRBV6-1 to TRBJ1-5; no definite D call. Germline V gene sequence: CDR1 MNHNS, CDR2 SASEGT. V lost 3 bases and J lost 5, with 8 bases in between. The CDR3 has 13 residues. The CDR3, as DNA: TGTGCCAGCAGTGAGGCCGGTCATCAGCCCCAGCATTTT. Protein: CASSEAGHQPQHF.

The chain is built from TRBV30 and TRBJ2-2; no clear D. The CDR3 is made up of 13 amino acids. CDR1 and CDR2 (germline): GTSNPN, SVGIG (reference sequence). V shed 2 bases and J shed 7 bases, with 11 bases lying between them. In DNA, the CDR3 is TGTGCCTGGAGTCCGATGCTAATCGGGGAGCTGTTTTTT. Its translation is CAWSPMLIGELFF.

The J gene is TRBJ2-7, the V gene TRBV27, with 7 bases matching TRBD2. The CDR3 contains 14 residues. Germline trimming cut 4 bases from V and 2 bases from J; bases unmatched to any gene: 5. Germline CDR1 MNHEY, CDR2 SMNVEV (reference sequence). CDR3 in amino acids: CASSSRRGAYEQYF. The CDR3, as DNA: TGTGCCAGCAGTTCCCGACGGGGGGCCTACGAGCAGTACTTC.

This chain links TRBV9 with TRBJ1-1; a possible D gene is TRBD1 (6 bases). The CDR3 runs to 14 residues. Trimming stripped 4 bases from V and 3 bases from J, with 13 bases between. Germline CDR1 is SGDLS and CDR2 is YYNGEE. CDR3 sequence (DNA): TGTGCCAGCAGCACAACAACAGGGTACACTGAAGCTTTCTTT. It is translated as CASSTTTGYTEAFF.

By proportion, this clonotype is medium-sized. The J gene is TRBJ1-2, the V gene TRBV2; D remains unclear. This CDR3 has 13 residues. CDR1 and CDR2 (germline): SNHLY, FYNNEI. Trimming pared 4 bases from V and 8 bases from J, leaving 14 bases between. CDR3 amino acids: CASSVRSLEGYTF. CDR3 bases: TGTGCCAGCAGTGTTCGGTCGCTCGAAGGCTACACCTTC.

This clonotype was counted between two and nine times. The CDR3 nucleotides read TGTGCCACCAGTGGGGACAGCCATCAGCCCCAGCATTTT. This encodes CATSGDSHQPQHF. The chain uses TRBV24-1 and TRBJ1-5; 7 bases are shared with TRBD1. From germline, CDR1 is KGHDR and CDR2 SFDVKD. CDR3 length: 13 residues. V lost 5 bases to trimming and J lost 5 bases; unmatched junction nucleotides: 2.

This clonotype was counted only a few times. CDR3: CASRSSSTDTQYF. The DNA for the CDR3 is TGTGCCAGCAGAAGCTCTAGCACAGATACGCAGTATTTT. This chain joins TRBV6-2 or TRBV6-3 and TRBJ2-3; D ambiguous. V was clipped by 6 bases and J by 0 bases, with 7 bases between them. The CDR3 has 13 residues. Germline CDR1 MNHEY, CDR2 SVGEGT.

This clonotype has a handful of counts. The J gene is TRBJ1-2, the V gene TRBV6-2 or TRBV6-3; 9 nucleotides align to TRBD1. V lost 5 bases to trimming and J lost 3 bases; unmatched junction nucleotides: 4. Per the germline V gene, CDR1 is MNHEY and CDR2 is SVGEGT. This CDR3 has 14 amino acids. The CDR3 is CASSGTGYDYGYTF. DNA for the CDR3: TGTGCCAGCAGTGGGACAGGGTACGACTATGGCTACACCTTC.

This clonotype was seen a handful of times. This sequence joins TRBV5-8 and TRBJ2-1; 12 bases agree with TRBD2. Germline loops: CDR1 SGHTS, CDR2 YDEGEE. The CDR3 has 16 amino acids. The junction had 6 bases not matched to a gene; V was cut back by 2 bases and J by 6 bases. The CDR3 DNA reads TGTGCCAGCAGCTTTTCTAGCGGGAGGGCCCTCAATGAGCAGTTCTTC. It translates to CASSFSSGRALNEQFF.

This clonotype was detected only a few times. This sequence joins TRBV6-1 and TRBJ1-4; D not certain. The CDR3 runs 15 residues. Trimming cost V 5 bases and J 4 bases, with 14 bases left between them. The germline V gene has CDR1 MNHNS and CDR2 SASEGT. CDR3 loop: CASSTMTVVNEKLFF. The CDR3 DNA reads TGTGCCAGCAGTACCATGACGGTCGTTAATGAAAAACTGTTTTTT.

V and J are TRBV28 and TRBJ2-7; tentative D call: TRBD1 (5 bases). The germline V gene encodes CDR1 MDHEN and CDR2 SYDVKM. The CDR3 spans 13 residues. Trimming cost V 7 bases and J 4 bases, with 14 bases left between them. The CDR3 DNA follows: TGTGCCAGCATCGAACGGACACATTACGAGCAGTACTTC. It encodes CASIERTHYEQYF.

By share of the sample, this clonotype is medium-sized. The J gene is TRBJ1-5, the V gene TRBV6-2 or TRBV6-3; TRBD1 matches at 7 bases. The CDR3 is 18 amino acids. Germline-derived CDR1 and CDR2 are MNHEY and SVGEGT. J lost 4 bases, V lost 2 bases, and 14 bases had no gene match. The CDR3 nucleotides read TGTGCCAGCAGTTACCCGACCGGGACAGAGCCTCCGAATCAGCCCCAGCATTTT. Its translation is CASSYPTGTEPPNQPQHF.

The chain has TRBV27 and TRBJ2-7; TRBD1 is a possible D gene (6 bases). V shed 5 bases and J shed 1 base, with 12 bases lying between them. This CDR3 is 14 amino acids long. Germline lookup yields CDR1 MNHEY and CDR2 SMNVEV (reference sequence). CDR3 DNA sequence: TGTGCCAGCAGTAAGGACAGCTTGTCCTACGAGCAGTACTTC. As protein: CASSKDSLSYEQYF.

This clonotype came up a few times. In DNA form, the CDR3 reads TGTGCCAGTATGGCGCCTAACACAGATACGCAGTATTTT. It encodes CASMAPNTDTQYF. The rearrangement joins TRBV19 to TRBJ2-3; D unclear. This CDR3 has 13 residues. V lost 7 bases to trimming and J lost 2 bases, with 10 bases between them. In germline, CDR1 is LNHDA, CDR2 SQIVND (reference sequence).

This clonotype was detected only a few times. This chain connects TRBV7-3 to TRBJ1-2; D is uncertain. CDR3 length: 14 residues. V dropped 0 bases and J dropped 4 bases, with 9 bases sitting between them. CDR1 and CDR2 from the germline V gene are SGHTA and FQGTGA. The CDR3 coding sequence is TGTGCCAGCAGCTTAACTCCGGGGTCCTATGGCTACACCTTC. Translating gives CASSLTPGSYGYTF. The full variable domain, in which reference TRBV7-3 and TRBJ1-2 provide the parts outside the CDR3, is GAGVSQTPSNKVTEKGKYVELRCDPISGHTALYWYRQSLGQGPEFLIYFQGTGAADDSGLPNDRFFAVRPEGSVSTLKIQRTERGDSAVYLCASSLTPGSYGYTFGSGTRLTVV.

Points on this clonotype: This likely comes from a read error, as the CDR3 has no conserved phenylalanine or tryptophan at its end. This sequence joins TRBV20-1 and TRBJ1-1, with TRBD1 as a possible D gene (6 bases). CDR3 length: 14 amino acids. V lost 6 bases, J lost 10 bases, and 24 bases lay in between. CDR1 is DFQATT and CDR2 is SNEGSKA in the germline V gene (reference sequence). CDR3 sequence reads: CSAHSGTQDGAAFS. CDR3 nucleotides: TGCAGTGCGCATTCCGGGACACAGGACGGAGCAGCTTTCTCT.

The chain is built from TRBV20-1 and TRBJ2-1; possibly TRBD2 for D (6 bases). The CDR3 extends over 14 amino acids. The V end was cut by 7 bases, the J end by 1 base, with 14 bases between. In germline, CDR1 is DFQATT, CDR2 SNEGSKA (reference sequence). For the CDR3, the DNA is TGCAGTGGTCGGGGAGCGGGTTCCTACAATGAGCAGTTCTTC. Amino acids: CSGRGAGSYNEQFF.

This clonotype was seen a few times. The chain carries TRBV24-1 and TRBJ2-5, with D possibly matching TRBD1 (7 bases). CDR1 is KGHDR, CDR2 SFDVKD, per germline. The ends were cut back, 6 bases at V and 4 bases at J, with 14 bases in the middle. This CDR3 is built from 14 residues. CDR3 sequence: CATSYTGEVETQYF. The CDR3 nucleotides read TGTGCCACCAGTTATACAGGGGAGGTAGAGACCCAGTACTTC.